The present TCR beta chain was sequenced within a study of regulatory T cells in long-lasting Graves disease (dated by TCRdb to the early 2020s). A note on the overall study: Antithyroid drugs had been taken for less than 3 months by newly diagnosed Graves' disease patients. Peripheral blood TCR sequencing and RNA sequencing compared persistent Graves' disease patients with newly diagnosed Graves' disease patients. The study was registered as a clinical trial and conducted in China. A total of some 35 samples underwent TCR sequencing, from roughly 13 patients with persistent Graves' disease and approximately 20 patients with newly diagnosed Graves' disease.

The sample's time point label, decoded: newly diagnosed GD, antithyroid drugs for less than 3 months. For both TCR sequencing and RNA sequencing, RNA was extracted from PBMCs in TRIzol. The diagnosis of Graves' disease followed American Thyroid Association guidelines. Recruitment of patients was carried out at an endocrinology department in Xi'an, China. From each patient, 8 to 10 milliliters of peripheral blood was collected into an EDTA anticoagulant tube. Ficoll Paque Plus density gradient separation was used to isolate PBMCs, and no additional T cell sorting was done. An Agilent 2100 Bioanalyzer and agarose gel were used to check RNA quality, and a NanoDrop 2000 was used to measure RNA concentration. Libraries were constructed by multiplex PCR. The sequencing machine was an Illumina HiSeq 4000. CDR3 regions were amplified by Arm-PCR with iRepertoire HTBI primers to construct TCR beta libraries. PCR products were gel purified before sequencing. The paper's data handling went like this. A total of fewer than 70 TRBV and some 13 TRBJ segments were identified across samples and were used for gene usage analysis of CDR3 amino acid clonotypes. COPE and FqMerger were used to merge the filtered high-quality paired reads into contigs. BLAST was used to align contigs to the IMGT TRBV, TRBD and TRBJ reference genes, and CDR3 was defined following IMGT. Highly expanded clones were defined as clonotypes with a frequency above 0.1%. Shannon entropy served as the measure of repertoire diversity, while the Gini coefficient captured V-J evenness. A clonotype was considered public if more than one individual shared it. Through fastp at Q25 and MiXCR, TCRdb rebuilt clones from the public reads, retaining in-frame beta chains. Here each entry gathers all rows of one CDR3 protein and keeps the most common genes and DNA. The V and J calls were determined by TCRdb, not by the authors. The sample profile shows 560,000 or so distinct CDR3 sequences; roughly 16% of them were found once. Around 12% of the sample belongs to the ten largest clones.

With respect to this clonotype: Its target antigen remains unknown. This may stem from a read error, because a much larger clone lies one nucleotide away.

The CDR3 spans 14 residues, from the cysteine through the phenylalanine. Here the CDR3 DNA is all that survives: 42 bases in frame from base 1. Reading the germline V gene gives CDR1 SQVTM and CDR2 ANQGSEA. Results and caveats for the whole study, not just this receptor: Persistent patients shared more public clonotypes among themselves (around 3,000) than newly diagnosed patients did (about 900). Only peripheral blood was studied, because thyroid tissue, the primary lesion, was inaccessible. TRBV28, TRBJ1-2 and TRBJ2-5 were preferentially used in persistent disease, while TRBV20-1 and TRBJ2-1 were favored in newly diagnosed disease. The authors acknowledged the small sample size as a limitation that may reduce accuracy. Compared with newly diagnosed patients, patients with persistent Graves' disease had lower TCR Shannon entropy and fewer highly expanded clones, which suggests clonal expansion. Only the TCR beta chain was sequenced and analyzed.

This same sample was also part of a study on T cells in Graves' hyperthyroidism and ophthalmopathy. That second report states: A patient counted as having stable Graves' hyperthyroidism if no progression to ophthalmopathy occurred over 18 months of follow-up. The hyperthyroidism patients were between 18 and 65 years old and newly diagnosed, with a disease duration of less than 2 months. Exclusion was applied to patients with uncontrolled infections, other autoimmune diseases, pregnancy or lactation. Diagnoses were based on clinical symptoms, serum thyroxine and TRAb, thyroid ultrasound and orbital computed tomography. For the first round of RT-PCR on the TCR CDR3, the HTBI primer set was used together with the Qiagen OneStep RT-PCR kit. Blood samples also contained most of the expanded thyroid clonotypes (frequency above 0.001), which suggests that blood repertoires may reflect thyroid immune responses. Ophthalmopathy was separated from stable hyperthyroidism by a 13 V-J signature model, with around 90% sensitivity and about 81% specificity obtained in cross-validation and 80%/75% obtained in testing. During validation, the model predicted progression to ophthalmopathy a median of around 6 months ahead of onset, with almost 71% sensitivity and roughly 72% specificity. TCR V-J signatures able to tell the groups apart were searched for in a discovery cohort of some 100 patients, of whom under 45 had Graves' ophthalmopathy and roughly 59 had stable Graves' hyperthyroidism. Whether ophthalmopathy could be predicted prospectively was tested in an independent validation cohort made up of 18 to 20 hyperthyroidism patients plus 17 patients who later progressed to ophthalmopathy. The 75 to 100 discovery patients were randomly divided into training and test sets at a 7:3 ratio. In addition, the study compared T-cell repertoires in thyroid tissue and in blood from about 6 Graves' hyperthyroidism patients. Once sampling was done, hyperthyroidism patients were given methimazole at a starting dose of 30 mg daily, whereas ophthalmopathy patients were given high-dose intravenous methylprednisolone. A second multiplex PCR round built the libraries, followed by size selection and purification. Libraries were sequenced paired-end with 100 bp reads on an Illumina HiSeq2000. Raw data were processed with SOAPnuke, discarding reads with adapters, uncalled bases, mean Phred below 15, or no exact constant-primer or identifier match. COPE v1.2.5 was used to merge the high-quality paired reads, and each unique nucleotide sequence was defined as a clonotype. Clonotypes were aligned to IMGT TRBV, TRBD and TRBJ reference segments using MiTCR v1.1. Only V-J combinations with frequency above 0.0001, covering 99% to 99.2% of repertoires, were analysed. A TCS score was defined as the ratio between F50 (clonal expansion) and ExV (chaos), using BLOSUM62-based TCRdist between CDR3 peptides within each V-J. Welch's t-statistics and random forest reduced fewer than 600 V-J features to 10 to 15, which were used in a naive Bayes classifier (R e1071). Sample size was not statistically predetermined, and investigators were not blinded to group allocation. The paper reports TCR Vbeta CDR3 sequencing of fewer than 150 peripheral blood samples: 43 ophthalmopathy, roughly 74 hyperthyroidism and around 17 progressor patients.

This sequence uses TRBV29-1 and TRBJ1-1, with 8 bases in between that match TRBD1. The source material was peripheral blood mononuclear cells (PBMCs), sampled at new diagnosis, from a patient treated with antithyroid drugs. The sequence was collected from a young man with Graves disease. Donor details come from another sample of the same person, matched by shared clones. The CDR3 in this case is CSVDRTGGRTGAFF. The DNA is TGCAGCGTTGACAGAACAGGGGGACGCACTGGAGCTTTCTTT.